These T cell receptor beta chains were read from a single sample in a study of T cell responses to AZD1222 COVID-19 vaccine. Here immunoSEQ multiplex PCR was the method, and the copy in TCRdb shows in-frame clones only, minus some. The sample carries 110,000 to 150,000 clones, approximately 89% recorded once. The starting material was peripheral blood, obtained on day 0 of AZD1222 vaccination. These receptors all stem from an adult in good health. Both conserved end residues are trimmed from each CDR3. Each record gives: D gene, V gene, J gene, CDR3 protein. D genes are given only for firm matches.

.,TRBV15,TRBJ2-7,ATSRRMDIPPYEQY
.,TRBV12-3/TRBV12-4,TRBJ1-2,ASSLRAGYGYT
.,TRBV3-1/TRBV3-2,TRBJ1-5,ASSQGWGNQPQH
.,TRBV30,TRBJ1-1,AWSDAGRTEAF
TRBD1,TRBV7-9,TRBJ2-7,ASSLGTGPLH
.,TRBV6-5,TRBJ2-3,ASSYSWSASTDTQY
.,TRBV20-1,TRBJ2-2,SASYMEPRELF
.,TRBV28,TRBJ1-5,ASSLLGVIHQPQH
.,TRBV7-3,TRBJ2-7,ASSTTYEGEQY
.,TRBV28,TRBJ1-1,ASSFRPTPGAF
.,TRBV24-1,TRBJ1-2,ATKGSNYGYT
.,TRBV28,TRBJ1-2,ASTQPSVNYGYT
.,TRBV6-1,TRBJ1-2,ASSEGGFNYGYT
TRBD2,TRBV5-4,TRBJ2-1,ASSPLAGDKNEQF
.,TRBV5-8,TRBJ1-1,ASSPPRTFREAF
TRBD2,TRBV30,TRBJ2-7,AWSRVAGLYEQY
TRBD1,TRBV24-1,TRBJ2-2,ATSGDEGDSSTGELF
.,TRBV28,TRBJ1-3,ASSFSGGYGNTIY
.,TRBV6-6,TRBJ1-5,ARVGVPPQH
.,TRBV10-3,TRBJ2-2,ATALPRVDSGELF
.,TRBV28,TRBJ2-7,ASSGGGAYEQY
TRBD1,TRBV7-9,TRBJ1-2,ASSLSGQGDGYT
.,TRBV7-9,TRBJ2-3,ASSDPPLAQY
TRBD1,TRBV19,TRBJ2-2,ATSGTGGPHGELF
.,TRBV30,TRBJ2-7,AVRDVMIGVVEQY
.,TRBV5-4,TRBJ2-1,ASSSYNEQF
.,TRBV7-3,TRBJ2-7,ASSLMTGSYEQY
.,TRBV24-1,TRBJ2-2,ATSEVNTGELF
.,TRBV4-2,TRBJ2-7,ASSQAGGSSYEQY
.,TRBV6-1,TRBJ1-4,ASSDRGEKLF
.,TRBV5-6,TRBJ1-6,ASSVRGRKSNSPLH
.,TRBV5-5,TRBJ2-1,ASRRQFGRSSYNEQF
.,TRBV9,TRBJ2-5,ASSVEGVHQETQY
.,TRBV27,TRBJ1-2,ASSPSPGVGGYT
.,TRBV6-5,TRBJ1-1,ASGSRPGYTEAF
TRBD2,TRBV27,TRBJ2-5,ASSLLASGRTQETQY
.,TRBV5-4,TRBJ2-3,ASTPQFLTDTQY
TRBD2,TRBV5-1,TRBJ2-5,ASSLDAGGETQY